The 21 T cell receptor beta chains below all came from one sample that was sequenced in a study of PD-L1 blockade in urothelial cancer. Profiled with immunoSEQ multiplex PCR; TCRdb holds only in-frame clones, not every one. The table shows around 110,000 clones, with roughly 91% occurring only once. Specified time point: peripheral blood 6 weeks after treatment start. The sequenced sample was PBMCs, obtained around atezolizumab (anti-PD-L1) treatment. The receptors here all came from a man aged 60 to 75 with urothelial cancer.

The chain recombines TRBV11-3 with TRBJ2-5; tentative D call: TRBD2 (5 bases). Germline CDR1 is SGHNT and CDR2 is YENEEA. The CDR3 runs 16 residues. V lost 5 bases and J 5 bases, leaving 21 bases between the germline ends. CDR3 in DNA: TGTGCCAGCAGCCCAACCACGATCGGACGGACTGAGACCCAGTACTTC. It encodes CASSPTTIGRTETQYF.

The chain has TRBV6-6 and TRBJ1-4; D may be TRBD1 (5 bases). Trimming cost V 4 bases and J 4 bases, with 10 bases left between them. This CDR3 has 14 residues. Germline V gene sequence: CDR1 MNHNY, CDR2 SVGAGI (reference sequence). The CDR3 DNA reads as TGTGCCAGCAGTTCGAGACAGCTTAATGAAAAACTGTTTTTT. This gives the protein CASSSRQLNEKLFF.

This sequence joins TRBV30 and TRBJ1-2, with 8 bases aligning to TRBD1. V was pared by 1 base and J by 7 bases, with 2 bases of the junction left unmatched. The CDR3 consists of 12 residues. Germline V gene sequence: CDR1 GTSNPN, CDR2 SVGIG (reference sequence). For the CDR3, the DNA is TGTGCCTGGAGTGGGACAGGGCTTGGCTACACCTTC. It is translated as CAWSGTGLGYTF.

The chain has TRBV7-3 and TRBJ2-3; 7 bases match TRBD2. CDR1 is SGHTA and CDR2 is FQGTGA in the germline V gene. There are 17 residues in the CDR3. The trim removed 1 base at V and 1 base at J, leaving 8 bases unmatched. This CDR3 reads CASSLRMAGAGTDTQYF. CDR3 sequence (DNA): TGTGCCAGCAGCTTAAGAATGGCGGGAGCAGGCACAGATACGCAGTATTTT.

The CDR3 sequence: CASSSGQGSYNSPLHF. The CDR3, as DNA: TGTGCCAGCAGTTCCGGACAGGGCTCCTATAATTCACCCCTCCACTTT. V gene TRBV28 combines with J gene TRBJ1-6; 8 positions match TRBD1. There are 16 residues in the CDR3. V lost 4 bases, J lost 0 bases, and 2 bases stayed unmatched. In germline, CDR1 is MDHEN, CDR2 SYDVKM.

The chain is built from TRBV6-4 and TRBJ1-6; 7 bases are shared with TRBD1. CDR1 is MRHNA and CDR2 is SNTAGT in the germline V gene. The V and J ends lost 5 bases and 6 bases, in that order; junction bases with no gene match: 4. CDR3 length: 14 residues. CDR3 sequence: CASSRGTANSPLHF. The CDR3 coding sequence is TGTGCCAGCAGTCGGGGGACAGCTAATTCACCCCTCCACTTT.

This chain joins TRBV6-1 and TRBJ1-2; 8 bases line up with TRBD1. The ends lost 6 bases at V and 6 bases at J; junction bases unmatched: 9. Germline CDR1 MNHNS, CDR2 SASEGT. This CDR3 is 14 amino acids long. The CDR3 here is CASRLTGAPHGYTF. The CDR3 DNA sequence: TGTGCCAGCAGATTGACAGGGGCCCCACATGGCTACACCTTC.

This clone was seen only a few times. The chain uses TRBV7-9 and TRBJ2-7; D ambiguous. Germline V lookup: CDR1 SEHNR, CDR2 FQNEAQ (reference sequence). The CDR3 has 15 residues. Trimming pared 6 bases from V and 3 bases from J, leaving 18 bases between. The CDR3 protein is CASSSDWVSGYEQYF. For the CDR3, the DNA is TGTGCCAGCAGTTCCGACTGGGTTAGTGGCTACGAGCAGTACTTC.

In nucleotides, the CDR3 is TGTGCCAGCAGCTACCTCGGTGGCTACACCTTC. It yields the protein CASSYLGGYTF. This chain joins TRBV13 and TRBJ1-2; D gene unclear. The CDR3 contains 11 residues. The V end was cut by 4 bases, the J end by 7 bases, with 7 bases between. CDR1 is PRHDT, CDR2 FYEKMQ, per germline (reference sequence).

This clone was detected only a few times. The genes are TRBV11-3 and TRBJ1-3, with 7 bases identical to TRBD1. This CDR3 region has 11 residues. The V segment lost 11 bases and the J segment 4 bases; nucleotides outside the gene matches: 2. The germline gives CDR1 SGHNT, CDR2 YENEEA. Here the CDR3 reads CAGGQGNTIYF. The CDR3 nucleotides read TGTGCCGGGGGACAGGGAAACACCATATATTTT.

The rearrangement uses TRBV12-5 and TRBJ2-1, with D unclear. The CDR3 extends over 13 amino acids. Per the germline V gene, CDR1 is LGHNT and CDR2 is FRNRAP. Deletions cut 5 bases from V and 4 bases from J, with 9 bases between. The CDR3 protein is CASGPLAYNEQFF. CDR3 nucleotide sequence: TGTGCTAGTGGTCCCCTGGCTTACAATGAGCAGTTCTTC.

This chain uses TRBV29-1 with TRBJ1-2; 9 positions agree with TRBD1. V was pared by 6 bases and J by 7 bases, with 6 bases of the junction left unmatched. Germline CDR1 and CDR2: SQVTM and ANQGSEA. The CDR3 contains 12 residues. The CDR3 reads CSVGQGSGGYTF. DNA of the CDR3: TGCAGCGTCGGACAGGGGTCGGGTGGCTACACCTTC.

The V call is TRBV6-5, the J call TRBJ1-2; the D gene is possibly TRBD1 (5 bases). Trimming left V 7 bases short and J 7 bases short, with 10 bases between. The CDR3 loop spans 11 amino acids. In germline, CDR1 is MNHEY, CDR2 SVGAGI. The CDR3 sequence: CASTGLGGYTF. For the CDR3, the DNA is TGTGCCAGCACAGGGTTAGGTGGCTACACCTTC.

The chain links TRBV2 to TRBJ2-2; a possible D gene is TRBD2 (5 bases). In germline, CDR1 is SNHLY, CDR2 FYNNEI. Trimming took off 7 bases at V and 3 bases at J, with 12 bases between the two ends. The length of the CDR3 is 14 residues. DNA for the CDR3: TGTGCCAGCAAGTTTGGACTTTACACCGGGGAGCTGTTTTTT. Translation: CASKFGLYTGELFF. The complete variable domain, with remaining parts taken from reference TRBV2 and TRBJ2-2, reads EPEVTQTPSHQVTQMGQEVILRCVPISNHLYFYWYRQILGQKVEFLVSFYNNEISEKSEIFDDQFSVERPDGSNFTLKIRSTKLEDSAMYFCASKFGLYTGELFFGEGSRLTVL.

V and J are TRBV28 and TRBJ1-1, with TRBD1 matching 11 bases. CDR1 and CDR2 (germline): MDHEN, SYDVKM. This CDR3 region has 16 residues. Trimming cost V 1 base and J 4 bases; bases outside gene matches: 5. The CDR3 nucleotides read TGTGCCAGCAGTTTATCAGGACAGGGGGCGGCCACTGAAGCTTTCTTT. Its translation is CASSLSGQGAATEAFF.

This clone was seen more than once but under ten times. The chain carries TRBV6-1 and TRBJ2-1, with TRBD2 matching 9 bases. The junction had 12 bases not matched to a gene; V was cut back by 7 bases and J by 8 bases. The CDR3 covers 15 residues. Germline V gene sequence: CDR1 MNHNS, CDR2 SASEGT. The CDR3 nucleotides are TGTGCCAGCATGGCGCGCGGCGGGAGGGTCGATGAGCAGTTCTTC. Its protein product is CASMARGGRVDEQFF.

The chain joins TRBV5-1 to TRBJ2-7; 9 bases match TRBD2. In germline, CDR1 is SGHRS, CDR2 YFSETQ. V lost 0 bases to trimming and J lost 9 bases; unmatched junction nucleotides: 10. There are 15 residues in the CDR3. The CDR3 bases are TGCGCCAGCAGCTTGGAGCTAGCGGGAAAGCGATGGCAGTACTTC. It is translated as CASSLELAGKRWQYF.

The chain couples TRBV4-2 to TRBJ2-2; D is possibly TRBD1 (5 bases). V was shortened by 4 bases and J by 1 base, with 7 bases between the two germline ends. There are 14 residues in the CDR3. Germline V gene data show CDR1 as LGHNA and CDR2 as YNFKEQ. The CDR3 nucleotides read TGTGCCAGCAGCCCTCAGGGGAACACCGGGGAGCTGTTTTTT. Residues: CASSPQGNTGELFF.

The chain uses TRBV6-5 and TRBJ1-1; D uncertain. V was cut by 10 bases and J by 3 bases, with 12 bases left in between. This CDR3 is 12 amino acids long. In germline, CDR1 is MNHEY, CDR2 SVGAGI. The CDR3 is CATYSGYTEAFF. In DNA form, the CDR3 reads TGTGCCACTTACTCCGGGTACACTGAAGCTTTCTTT.

CDR3 in amino acids: CASRVGQANTEAFF. CDR3 bases: TGTGCCAGCAGGGTCGGACAGGCAAACACTGAAGCTTTCTTT. V is TRBV11-3 and J is TRBJ1-1, with 7 bases lining up with TRBD1. Germline-derived CDR1 and CDR2 are SGHNT and YENEEA. Germline trimming cut 6 bases from V and 2 bases from J; bases unmatched to any gene: 6. The CDR3 runs to 14 residues.

The chain recombines TRBV5-1 with TRBJ2-6, with 10 nucleotides matching TRBD1. Germline V gene lookup returns CDR1 SGHRS and CDR2 YFSETQ. CDR3 length equals 16 residues. V lost 4 bases, J lost 3 bases, and 4 bases stayed unmatched. For the CDR3, the DNA is TGCGCCAGCAGCATGACAGGGGGCGATGGGGCCAACGTCCTGACTTTC. This sequence encodes CASSMTGGDGANVLTF.